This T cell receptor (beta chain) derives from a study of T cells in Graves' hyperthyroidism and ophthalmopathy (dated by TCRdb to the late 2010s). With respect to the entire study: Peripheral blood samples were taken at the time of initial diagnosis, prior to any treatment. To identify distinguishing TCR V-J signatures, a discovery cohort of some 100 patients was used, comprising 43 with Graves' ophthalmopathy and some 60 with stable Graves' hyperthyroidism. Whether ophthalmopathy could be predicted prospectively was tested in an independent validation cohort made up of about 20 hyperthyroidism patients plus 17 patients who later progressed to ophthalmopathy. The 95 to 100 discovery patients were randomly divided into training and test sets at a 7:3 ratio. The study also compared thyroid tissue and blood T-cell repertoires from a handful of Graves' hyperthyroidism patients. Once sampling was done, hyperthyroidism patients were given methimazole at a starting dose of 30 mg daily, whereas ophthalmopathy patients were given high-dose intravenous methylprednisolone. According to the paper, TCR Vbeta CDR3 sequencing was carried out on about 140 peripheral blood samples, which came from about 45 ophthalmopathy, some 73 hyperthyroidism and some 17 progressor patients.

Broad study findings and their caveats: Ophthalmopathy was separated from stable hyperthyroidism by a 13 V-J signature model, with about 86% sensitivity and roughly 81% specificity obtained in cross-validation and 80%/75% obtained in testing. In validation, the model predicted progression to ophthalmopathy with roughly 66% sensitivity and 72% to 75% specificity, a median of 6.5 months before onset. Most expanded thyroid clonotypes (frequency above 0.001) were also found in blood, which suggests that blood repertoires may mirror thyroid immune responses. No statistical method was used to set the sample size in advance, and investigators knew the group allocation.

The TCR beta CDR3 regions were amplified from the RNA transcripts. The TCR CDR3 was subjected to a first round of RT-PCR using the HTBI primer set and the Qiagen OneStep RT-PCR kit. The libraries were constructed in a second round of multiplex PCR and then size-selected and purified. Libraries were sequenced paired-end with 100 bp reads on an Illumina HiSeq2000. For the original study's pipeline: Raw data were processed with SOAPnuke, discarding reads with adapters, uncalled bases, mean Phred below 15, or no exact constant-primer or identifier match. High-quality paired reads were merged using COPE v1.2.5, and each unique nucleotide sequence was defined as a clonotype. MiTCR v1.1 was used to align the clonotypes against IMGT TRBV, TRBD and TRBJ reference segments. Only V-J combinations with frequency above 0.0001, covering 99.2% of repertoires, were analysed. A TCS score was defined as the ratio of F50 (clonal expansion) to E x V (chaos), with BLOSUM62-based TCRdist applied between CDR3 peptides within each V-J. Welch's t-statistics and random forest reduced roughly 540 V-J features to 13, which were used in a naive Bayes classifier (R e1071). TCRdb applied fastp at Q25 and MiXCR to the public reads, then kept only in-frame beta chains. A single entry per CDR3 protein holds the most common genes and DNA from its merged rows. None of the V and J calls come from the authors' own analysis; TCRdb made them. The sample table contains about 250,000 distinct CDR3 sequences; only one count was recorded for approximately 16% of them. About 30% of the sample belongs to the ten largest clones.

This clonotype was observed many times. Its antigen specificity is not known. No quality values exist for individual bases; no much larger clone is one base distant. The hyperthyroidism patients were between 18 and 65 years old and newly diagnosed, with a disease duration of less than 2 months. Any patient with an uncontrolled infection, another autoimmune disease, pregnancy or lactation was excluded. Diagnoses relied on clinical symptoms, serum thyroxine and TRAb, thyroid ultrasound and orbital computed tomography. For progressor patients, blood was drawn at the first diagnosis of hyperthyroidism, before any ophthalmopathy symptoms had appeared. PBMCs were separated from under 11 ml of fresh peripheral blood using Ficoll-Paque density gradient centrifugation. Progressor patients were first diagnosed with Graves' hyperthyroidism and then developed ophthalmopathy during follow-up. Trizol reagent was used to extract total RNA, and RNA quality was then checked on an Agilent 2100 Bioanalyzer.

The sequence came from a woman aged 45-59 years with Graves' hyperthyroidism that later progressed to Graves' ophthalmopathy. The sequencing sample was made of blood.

The CDR3 protein is CASSGPGGGQPQHF. DNA sequence: TGTGCCAGCAGTGGACCTGGAGGGGGTCAGCCCCAGCATTTT. Here the chain combines TRBV2 and TRBJ1-5, with TRBD1 as a weak D call on 6 bases. The junction carries 13 bases between V and J, which are trimmed by 4 bases and 6 bases respectively. CDR1 and CDR2 are drawn from the germline V gene: SNHLY, FYNNEI. CDR3 length: 14 amino acids, cysteine to phenylalanine. The sequence is cut down to CDR3 DNA, 42 bases in frame from base 1.